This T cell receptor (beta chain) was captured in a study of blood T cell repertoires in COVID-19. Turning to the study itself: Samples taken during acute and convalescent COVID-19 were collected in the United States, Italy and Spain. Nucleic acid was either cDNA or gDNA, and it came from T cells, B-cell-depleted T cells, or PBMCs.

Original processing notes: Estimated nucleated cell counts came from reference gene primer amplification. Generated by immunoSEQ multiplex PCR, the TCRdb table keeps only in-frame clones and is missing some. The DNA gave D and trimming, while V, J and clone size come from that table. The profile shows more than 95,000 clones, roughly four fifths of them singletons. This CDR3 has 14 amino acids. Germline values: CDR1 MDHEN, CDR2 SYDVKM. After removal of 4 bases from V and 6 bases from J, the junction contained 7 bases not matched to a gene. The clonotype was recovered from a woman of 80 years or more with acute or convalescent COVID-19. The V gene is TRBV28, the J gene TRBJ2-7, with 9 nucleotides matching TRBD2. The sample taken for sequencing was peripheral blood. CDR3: CASSSWTSEPEQYF. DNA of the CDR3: TGTGCCAGCAGTTCCTGGACTAGCGAGCCCGAGCAGTACTTC.